This T cell receptor (beta chain) emerged from a study of blood T cells in healthy people across ages. On this clonotype itself: The target antigen is unknown. A read error may account for a junction end that differs from germline.

CDR1 is DFQATT and CDR2 is SNEGSKA in the germline V gene (reference sequence). The CDR3 length is 16 residues. General study findings and limits: Age brought a roughly linear fall in TCR beta diversity measured per million T cells.

Together with a sample-barcoded 5' primer, a J-beta primer mix was included in a second PCR lasting about 7 to 11 cycles. There were at least 3 million CDR3-containing paired-end reads obtained from each sample. One entry per CDR3 protein results from TCRdb running MiXCR on the 5' RACE reads. The data contain over 600,000 distinct CDR3 sequences, 56% of them singletons. This TCR came from a middle-aged man in good health. The chain couples TRBV20-1 to TRBJ2-3, with 15 positions matching TRBD2. Sequenced sample: blood. The CDR3 sequence is CSTRDGTSGRTDTQYF. CDR3 in DNA: TGCAGTACTAGAGACGGGACTAGCGGGAGGACAGATACGCAGTATTTT.